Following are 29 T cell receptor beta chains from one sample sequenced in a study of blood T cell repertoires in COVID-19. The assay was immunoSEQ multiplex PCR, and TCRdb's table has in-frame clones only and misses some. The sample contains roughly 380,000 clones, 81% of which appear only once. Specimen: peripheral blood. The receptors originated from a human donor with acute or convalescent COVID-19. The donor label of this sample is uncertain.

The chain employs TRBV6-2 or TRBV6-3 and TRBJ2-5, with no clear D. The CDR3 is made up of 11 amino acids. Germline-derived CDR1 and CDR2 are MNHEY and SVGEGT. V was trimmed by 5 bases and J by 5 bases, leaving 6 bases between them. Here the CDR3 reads CASSREETQYF. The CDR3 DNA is TGTGCCAGCAGTAGAGAGGAGACCCAGTACTTC.

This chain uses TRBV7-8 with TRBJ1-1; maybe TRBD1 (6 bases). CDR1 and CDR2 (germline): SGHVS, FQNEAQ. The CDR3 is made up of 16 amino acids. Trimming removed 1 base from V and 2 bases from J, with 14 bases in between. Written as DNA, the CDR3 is TGTGCCAGCAGCTTAGACGAATACAGGGATAACACTGAAGCTTTCTTT. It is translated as CASSLDEYRDNTEAFF.

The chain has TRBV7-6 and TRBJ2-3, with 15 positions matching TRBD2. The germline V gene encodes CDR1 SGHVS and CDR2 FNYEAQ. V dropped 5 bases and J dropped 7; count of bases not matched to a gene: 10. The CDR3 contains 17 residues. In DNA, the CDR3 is TGTGCCAGCAGCCCACAAACCGGGACTAGCGGGAGGTATACGCAGTATTTT. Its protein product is CASSPQTGTSGRYTQYF.

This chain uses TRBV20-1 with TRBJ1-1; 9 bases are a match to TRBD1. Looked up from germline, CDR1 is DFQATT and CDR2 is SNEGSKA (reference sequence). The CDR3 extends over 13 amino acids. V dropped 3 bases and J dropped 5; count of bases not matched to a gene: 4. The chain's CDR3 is CSASGDRGTEAFF. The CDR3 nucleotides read TGCAGTGCTAGTGGCGACAGGGGGACTGAAGCTTTCTTT.

The CDR3 coding sequence is TGTGCCAGCAGCTTGGTGCTCGTGGGGGGGCACACTGAAGCTTTCTTT. Translating it yields CASSLVLVGGHTEAFF. J is TRBJ1-1 and V is TRBV5-6, with a tentative D call TRBD1 (6 bases). Trimming took 0 bases from V and 3 from J, leaving 15 bases between them. CDR1 and CDR2 from the germline V gene are SGHDT and YYEEEE. The CDR3 extends over 16 amino acids.

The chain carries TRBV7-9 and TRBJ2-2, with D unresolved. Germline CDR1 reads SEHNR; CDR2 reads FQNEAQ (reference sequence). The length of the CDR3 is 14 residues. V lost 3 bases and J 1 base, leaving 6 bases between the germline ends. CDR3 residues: CASSFSRNTGELFF. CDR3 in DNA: TGTGCCAGCAGCTTTAGTAGGAACACCGGGGAGCTGTTTTTT.

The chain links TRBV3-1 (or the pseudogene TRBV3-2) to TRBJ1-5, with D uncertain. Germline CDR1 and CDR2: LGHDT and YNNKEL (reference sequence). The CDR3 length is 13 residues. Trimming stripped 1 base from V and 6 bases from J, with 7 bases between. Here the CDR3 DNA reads TGTGCCAGCAGCCAAGTCGGGAGTCAGCCCCAGCATTTT. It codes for CASSQVGSQPQHF.

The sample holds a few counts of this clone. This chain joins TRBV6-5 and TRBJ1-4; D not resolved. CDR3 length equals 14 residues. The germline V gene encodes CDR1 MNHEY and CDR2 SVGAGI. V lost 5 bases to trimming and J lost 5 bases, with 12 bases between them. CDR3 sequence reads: CASSPSRSNEKLFF. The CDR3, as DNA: TGTGCCAGCAGTCCCTCCCGAAGCAATGAAAAACTGTTTTTT.

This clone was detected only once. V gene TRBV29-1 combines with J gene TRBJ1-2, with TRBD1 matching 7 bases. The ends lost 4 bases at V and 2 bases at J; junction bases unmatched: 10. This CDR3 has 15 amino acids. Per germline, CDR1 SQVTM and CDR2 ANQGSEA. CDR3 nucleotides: TGCAGCGTTGCCCCCGCTAGCAGGGGGAACTATGGCTACACCTTC. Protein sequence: CSVAPASRGNYGYTF.

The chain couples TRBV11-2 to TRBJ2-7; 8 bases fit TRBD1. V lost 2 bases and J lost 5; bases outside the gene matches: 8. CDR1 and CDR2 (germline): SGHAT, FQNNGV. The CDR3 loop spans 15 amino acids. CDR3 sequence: CASSLRRQGANEQYF. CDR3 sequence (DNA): TGTGCCAGCAGCTTACGGCGGCAGGGGGCCAACGAGCAGTACTTC.

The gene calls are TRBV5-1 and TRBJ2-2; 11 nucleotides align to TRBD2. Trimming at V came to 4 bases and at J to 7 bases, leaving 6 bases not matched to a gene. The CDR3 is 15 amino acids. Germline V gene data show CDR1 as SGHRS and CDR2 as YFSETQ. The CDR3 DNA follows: TGCGCCAGCAGCGGGGGACTAGCGGCTTTCGGGGAGCTGTTTTTT. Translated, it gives CASSGGLAAFGELFF.

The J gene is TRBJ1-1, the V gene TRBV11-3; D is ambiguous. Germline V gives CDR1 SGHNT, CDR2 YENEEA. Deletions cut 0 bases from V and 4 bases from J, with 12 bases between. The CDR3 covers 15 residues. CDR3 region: CASSLDPLPGTEAFF. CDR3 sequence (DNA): TGTGCCAGCAGCTTAGATCCGCTCCCCGGCACTGAAGCTTTCTTT.

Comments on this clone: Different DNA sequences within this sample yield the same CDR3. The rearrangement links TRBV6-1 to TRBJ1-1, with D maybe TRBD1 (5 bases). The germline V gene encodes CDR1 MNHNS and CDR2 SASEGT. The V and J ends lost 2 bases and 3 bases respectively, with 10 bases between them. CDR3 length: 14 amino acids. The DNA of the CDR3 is TGTGCCAGCAGTGAACCAGGGAAGTACACTGAAGCTTTCTTT. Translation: CASSEPGKYTEAFF.

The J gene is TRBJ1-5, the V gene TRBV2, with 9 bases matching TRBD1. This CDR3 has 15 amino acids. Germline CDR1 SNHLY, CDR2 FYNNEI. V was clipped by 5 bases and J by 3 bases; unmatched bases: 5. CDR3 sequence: CASSRQGVVNQPQHF. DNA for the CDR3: TGTGCCAGCAGTAGACAGGGGGTGGTCAATCAGCCCCAGCATTTT.

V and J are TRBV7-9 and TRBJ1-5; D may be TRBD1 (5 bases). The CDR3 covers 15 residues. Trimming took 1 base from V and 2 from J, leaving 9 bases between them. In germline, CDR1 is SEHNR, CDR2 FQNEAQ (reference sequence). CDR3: CASSLVGAGNQPQHF. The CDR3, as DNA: TGTGCCAGCAGCTTAGTTGGGGCAGGCAATCAGCCCCAGCATTTT. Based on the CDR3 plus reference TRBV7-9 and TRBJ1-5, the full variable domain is DTGVSQNPRHKITKRGQNVTFRCDPISEHNRLYWYRQTLGQGPEFLTYFQNEAQLEKSRLLSDRFSAERPKGSFSTLEIQRTEQGDSAMYLCASSLVGAGNQPQHFGDGTRLSIL.

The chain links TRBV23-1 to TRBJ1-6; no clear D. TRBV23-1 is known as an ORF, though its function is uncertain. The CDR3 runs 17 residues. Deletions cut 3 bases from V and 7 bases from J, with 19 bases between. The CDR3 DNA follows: TGCGCCAGCAGTCATTCCCCAGTTGAGGGAGGCAATTCACCCCTCCACTTT. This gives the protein CASSHSPVEGGNSPLHF.

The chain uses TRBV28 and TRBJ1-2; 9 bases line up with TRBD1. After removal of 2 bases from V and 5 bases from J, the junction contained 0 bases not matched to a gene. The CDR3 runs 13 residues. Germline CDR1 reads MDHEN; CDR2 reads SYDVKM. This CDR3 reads CASSLGTGYGYTF. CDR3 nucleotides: TGTGCCAGCAGTTTAGGGACAGGGTATGGCTACACCTTC.

The CDR3 nucleotides are TGTGCCACCGAGGCGGGGCCTCAGCCCCAGCATTTT. Translation gives CATEAGPQPQHF. The genes are TRBV6-5 and TRBJ1-5; possibly TRBD1 for D (5 bases). The germline gives CDR1 MNHEY, CDR2 SVGAGI. Trimming took off 10 bases at V and 6 bases at J, with 13 bases between the two ends. This CDR3 spans 12 amino acids.

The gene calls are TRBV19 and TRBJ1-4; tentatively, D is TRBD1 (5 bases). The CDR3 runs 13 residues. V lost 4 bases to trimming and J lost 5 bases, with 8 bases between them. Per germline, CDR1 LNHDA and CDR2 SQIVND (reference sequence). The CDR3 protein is CASSRGGNEKLFF. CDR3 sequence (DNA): TGTGCCAGTAGTAGGGGCGGCAATGAAAAACTGTTTTTT.

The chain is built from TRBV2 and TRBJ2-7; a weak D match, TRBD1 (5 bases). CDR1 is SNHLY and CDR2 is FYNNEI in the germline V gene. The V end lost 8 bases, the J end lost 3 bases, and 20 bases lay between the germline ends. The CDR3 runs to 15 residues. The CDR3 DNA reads TGTGCCAGCCAAGGACCGGCTTGGGGCGACTACGAGCAGTACTTC. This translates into CASQGPAWGDYEQYF.

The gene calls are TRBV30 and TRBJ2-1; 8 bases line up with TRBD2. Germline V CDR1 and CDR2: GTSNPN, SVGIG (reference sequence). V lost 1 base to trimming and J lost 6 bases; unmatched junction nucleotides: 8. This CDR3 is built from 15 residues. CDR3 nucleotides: TGTGCCTGGAGTGCCCTTAGCGGGATGGGCAATGAGCAGTTCTTC. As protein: CAWSALSGMGNEQFF. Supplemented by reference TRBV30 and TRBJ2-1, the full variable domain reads SQTIHQWPATLVQPVGSPLSLECTVEGTSNPNLYWYRQAAGRGLQLLFYSVGIGQISSEVPQNLSASRPQDRQFILSSKKLLLSDSGFYLCAWSALSGMGNEQFFGPGTRLTVL.

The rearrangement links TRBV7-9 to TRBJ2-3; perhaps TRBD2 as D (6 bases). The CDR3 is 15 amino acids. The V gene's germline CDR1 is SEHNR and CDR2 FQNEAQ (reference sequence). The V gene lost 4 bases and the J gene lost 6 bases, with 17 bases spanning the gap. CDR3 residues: CASSSLAGGGDTQYF. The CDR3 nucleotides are TGTGCCAGCAGCTCCTTGGCGGGCGGAGGGGATACGCAGTATTTT.

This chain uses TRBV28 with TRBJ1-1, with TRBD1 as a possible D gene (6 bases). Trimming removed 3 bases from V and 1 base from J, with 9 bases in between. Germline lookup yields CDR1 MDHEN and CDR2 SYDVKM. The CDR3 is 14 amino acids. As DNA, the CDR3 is TGTGCCAGCAGTTTGGGGGCGAGGAACACTGAAGCTTTCTTT. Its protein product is CASSLGARNTEAFF.

The chain's CDR3 is CASSERQGAIYEQYF. CDR3 in DNA: TGCGCCAGCAGTGAAAGGCAGGGGGCGATTTACGAGCAGTACTTC. This chain connects TRBV10-2 to TRBJ2-7; 8 bases map to TRBD1. This CDR3 has 15 amino acids. The V segment lost 3 bases and the J segment 4 bases; nucleotides outside the gene matches: 8. Germline V gene sequence: CDR1 WSHSY, CDR2 SAAADI.

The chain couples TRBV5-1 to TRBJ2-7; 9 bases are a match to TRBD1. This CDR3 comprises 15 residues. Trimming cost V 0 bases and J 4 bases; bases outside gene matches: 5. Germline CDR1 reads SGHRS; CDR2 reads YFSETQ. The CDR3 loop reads CASSLAQDRGYEQYF. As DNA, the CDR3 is TGCGCCAGCAGCTTGGCTCAGGACAGGGGATACGAGCAGTACTTC.

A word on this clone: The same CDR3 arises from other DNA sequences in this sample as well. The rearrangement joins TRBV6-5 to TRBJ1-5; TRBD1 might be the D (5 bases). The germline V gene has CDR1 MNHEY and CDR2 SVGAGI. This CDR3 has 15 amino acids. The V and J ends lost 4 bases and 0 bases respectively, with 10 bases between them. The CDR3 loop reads CASSLDSYSNQPQHF. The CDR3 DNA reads TGTGCCAGCAGTTTAGACAGTTATAGCAATCAGCCCCAGCATTTT.

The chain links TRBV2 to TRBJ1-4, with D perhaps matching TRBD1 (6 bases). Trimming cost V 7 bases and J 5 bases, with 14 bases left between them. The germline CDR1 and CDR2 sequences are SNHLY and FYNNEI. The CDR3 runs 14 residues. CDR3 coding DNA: TGTGCCAGCACCCTGGGGACATACAATGAAAAACTGTTTTTT. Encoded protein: CASTLGTYNEKLFF.

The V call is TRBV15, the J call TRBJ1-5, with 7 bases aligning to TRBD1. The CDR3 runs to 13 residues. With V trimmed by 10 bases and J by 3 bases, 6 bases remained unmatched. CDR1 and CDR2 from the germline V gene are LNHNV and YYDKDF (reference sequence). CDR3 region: CAIQGGLNQPQHF. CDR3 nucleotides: TGTGCCATCCAGGGGGGCCTCAATCAGCCCCAGCATTTT.

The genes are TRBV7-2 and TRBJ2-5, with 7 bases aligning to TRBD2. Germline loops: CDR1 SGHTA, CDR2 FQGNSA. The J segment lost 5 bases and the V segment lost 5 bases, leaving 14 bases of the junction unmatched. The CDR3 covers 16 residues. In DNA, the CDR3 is TGTGCCAGCAGCCGCTCGGGGATGGGCGGGGGTGAGACCCAGTACTTC. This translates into CASSRSGMGGGETQYF.